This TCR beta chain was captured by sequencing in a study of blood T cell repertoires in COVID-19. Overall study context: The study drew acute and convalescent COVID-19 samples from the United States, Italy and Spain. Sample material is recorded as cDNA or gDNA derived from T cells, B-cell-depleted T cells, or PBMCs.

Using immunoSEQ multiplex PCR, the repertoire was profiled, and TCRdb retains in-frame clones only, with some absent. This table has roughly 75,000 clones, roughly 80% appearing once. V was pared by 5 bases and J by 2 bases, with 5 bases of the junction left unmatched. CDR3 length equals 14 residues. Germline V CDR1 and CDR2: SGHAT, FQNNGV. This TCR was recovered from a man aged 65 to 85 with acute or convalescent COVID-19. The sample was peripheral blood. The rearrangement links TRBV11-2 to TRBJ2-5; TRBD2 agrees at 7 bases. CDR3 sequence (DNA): TGTGCCAGCAGCCTTCGGACTAGGCAAGAGACCCAGTACTTC. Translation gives CASSLRTRQETQYF.